This T cell receptor (beta chain) was captured by sequencing in a study of Ad26.COV2.S vaccination and SARS-CoV-2 variants. Study results and caveats: Vaccine and placebo recipients had comparable breadth of non-spike TCRs. Quantification of TCR breadth and depth may have yielded underestimates of total T cell responses. Vaccine recipients had higher spike-specific TCR breadth than placebo recipients. The authors reported substantial breadth in spike-specific CD8+ and CD4+ T cell responses after vaccination.

Sequencing was performed with immunoSEQ multiplex PCR; in TCRdb, only in-frame clones are kept and a portion is missing. Seen here are 150,000 to 200,000 clones, around 88% observed once, and the top ten hold over 4.5%. As regards this clone: Its target is not known.

Trimming stripped 1 base from V and 4 bases from J, with 10 bases between. This CDR3 region has 14 residues. Germline V lookup: CDR1 LNHDA, CDR2 SQIVND (reference sequence). The receptor was isolated from a human donor who had recovered from COVID-19. The genes are TRBV19 and TRBJ1-1, with D perhaps matching TRBD1 (6 bases). Here the sequenced sample was peripheral blood, taken after recovery from COVID-19. The CDR3 sequence is CASSIVGALTEAFF. The CDR3 bases are TGTGCCAGTAGTATAGTGGGGGCGCTCACTGAAGCTTTCTTT.